These 19 T cell receptor beta chains were all obtained from the same sample, sequenced in a study of T cells expressing NK-cell markers. Each CDR3 protein gets one entry in TCRdb, which reprocessed the 5' RACE reads and gives no DNA. Reported are about 450,000 distinct CDR3 sequences; the ten largest clones contain approximately 7%. Sample: blood T cells: a sorted CD56 or NKG2C T cell subset, CD4+ or CD8+ T cells, or bulk PBMC T cells (not recorded which). The receptor source for this set is a woman aged 18-69 years in good health.

V and J are TRBV6-2 or TRBV6-3 and TRBJ2-7; absent DNA, TCRdb's TRBD2 call cannot be checked. Germline V gene data show CDR1 as MNHEY and CDR2 as SVGEGT. The CDR3 totals 16 residues. The CDR3 protein is CASSYSASARFDEQYF.

This rearrangement joins TRBV6-1 to TRBJ2-3; there is no DNA to check the TCRdb D call of TRBD1. The germline CDR1 and CDR2 sequences are MNHNS and SASEGT. The CDR3 loop spans 14 amino acids. The chain's CDR3 is CASRWTGNTDTQYF.

The genes are TRBV29-1 and TRBJ1-1; the D call of TRBD1 rests on TCRdb alone, since no DNA is present to check it. The CDR3 contains 11 residues. From germline, CDR1 is SQVTM and CDR2 ANQGSEA. The CDR3 region is CSVTQGTEAFF.

V usage is TRBV20-1 and J usage is TRBJ2-1. Germline assignment: CDR1 DFQATT and CDR2 SNEGSKA (reference sequence). This CDR3 is built from 14 residues. The CDR3 sequence is CSARDWDRRNEQFF.

The chain employs TRBV27 and TRBJ1-6. This CDR3 comprises 14 residues. Germline V gene sequence: CDR1 MNHEY, CDR2 SMNVEV (reference sequence). CDR3 protein: CASSLNGLNSPLHF.

The chain combines TRBV7-3 with TRBJ2-6; TCRdb indicates TRBD2, and absent DNA this call remains unverified. The CDR3 sequence is 16 residues long. Germline V gives CDR1 SGHTA, CDR2 FQGTGA. The CDR3 sequence: CASSLILAPGANVLTF.

The chain has TRBV29-1 and TRBJ2-7; as DNA is missing, the TRBD1 call by TCRdb cannot be tested. CDR3 length: 12 amino acids. Germline V gives CDR1 SQVTM, CDR2 ANQGSEA. This CDR3 is CSVGDRDYEQYF.

The chain has TRBV27 and TRBJ2-5; TCRdb returns TRBD2, unconfirmable since there is no DNA. The length of the CDR3 is 15 residues. In germline, CDR1 is MNHEY, CDR2 SMNVEV (reference sequence). CDR3 residues: CASSLTGLRQETQYF.

The chain recombines TRBV20-1 with TRBJ2-1; no DNA is available, so the TRBD1 call from TCRdb remains unchecked. The CDR3 loop spans 14 amino acids. Germline V lookup: CDR1 DFQATT, CDR2 SNEGSKA (reference sequence). This CDR3 is CSARAGGKYNEQFF.

The rearrangement joins TRBV20-1 to TRBJ1-5; TCRdb's D gene call, TRBD1, goes unchecked for lack of DNA. The CDR3 runs 17 residues. Germline V gene sequence: CDR1 DFQATT, CDR2 SNEGSKA (reference sequence). The CDR3 sequence is CSAREYLDRGTNQPQHF.

The chain links TRBV20-1 to TRBJ2-2; checking the TCRdb D call of TRBD1 is not possible without DNA. This CDR3 region has 16 residues. The germline V gene encodes CDR1 DFQATT and CDR2 SNEGSKA (reference sequence). CDR3 in amino acids: CSARGAWTANTGELFF.

The gene calls are TRBV5-1 and TRBJ1-2; TCRdb selects TRBD1, and the lack of DNA leaves this call unchecked. CDR3 length: 18 residues. The V gene's germline CDR1 is SGHRS and CDR2 YFSETQ. CDR3 loop: CASSLAPGTPVGNYGYTF.

The chain has TRBV20-1 and TRBJ2-1; the TCRdb D gene call, TRBD1, has no DNA to confirm it. Germline V gives CDR1 DFQATT, CDR2 SNEGSKA (reference sequence). The CDR3 length is 15 residues. This CDR3 reads CSATPLSGGHNEQFF.

V gene TRBV20-1 combines with J gene TRBJ2-1; TCRdb gives TRBD2 as the D gene, but with no DNA this cannot be confirmed. This CDR3 is 16 amino acids long. Germline CDR1 is DFQATT and CDR2 is SNEGSKA (reference sequence). This CDR3 is CSASPVLAGSYNEQFF.

The J gene is TRBJ2-7, the V gene TRBV5-1; TCRdb selects TRBD1, and the lack of DNA leaves this call unchecked. Germline V gene lookup returns CDR1 SGHRS and CDR2 YFSETQ. There are 15 residues in the CDR3. CDR3 sequence reads: CASSLEGQSPYEQYF. Full variable domain (remainder filled in from reference TRBV5-1 and TRBJ2-7): KAGVTQTPRYLIKTRGQQVTLSCSPISGHRSVSWYQQTPGQGLQFLFEYFSETQRNKGNFPGRFSGRQFSNSRSEMNVSTLELGDSALYLCASSLEGQSPYEQYFGPGTRLTVT.

The chain carries TRBV5-1 and TRBJ2-1; TCRdb proposes TRBD1, but this gene call is untestable without DNA. CDR1 is SGHRS and CDR2 is YFSETQ in the germline V gene. This CDR3 is 15 amino acids long. This CDR3 reads CASSSDRGLRNEQFF. Full variable domain (rest looked up from reference TRBV5-1 and TRBJ2-1): KAGVTQTPRYLIKTRGQQVTLSCSPISGHRSVSWYQQTPGQGLQFLFEYFSETQRNKGNFPGRFSGRQFSNSRSEMNVSTLELGDSALYLCASSSDRGLRNEQFFGPGTRLTVL.

The chain employs TRBV29-1 and TRBJ1-2. The CDR3 spans 12 residues. CDR1 is SQVTM and CDR2 is ANQGSEA in the germline V gene. The CDR3: CSVAEESYGYTF.

The rearrangement links TRBV6-1 to TRBJ2-3; the D gene TCRdb calls, TRBD2, cannot be checked with no DNA. The CDR3 is 14 residues long. Germline V CDR1 and CDR2: MNHNS, SASEGT. The CDR3 is CASSDVRAFDTQYF.

The rearrangement links TRBV20-1 to TRBJ2-1; checking the TCRdb D call of TRBD1 is not possible without DNA. In germline, CDR1 is DFQATT, CDR2 SNEGSKA (reference sequence). CDR3 length equals 14 residues. The CDR3 here is CSAPKYGAGGEQFF.